The 7 T cell receptor beta chains reported below all come from one sample, sequenced in a study of molecular identifiers for immune sequencing clone quantification. TCRdb re-analysed the PCR reads in MiXCR, keeping a single row per CDR3 protein. The table records about 100,000 distinct CDR3 sequences, around 33% of them present only once. The sample comprised naive CD8+ T cells from blood, with Jurkat cell RNA spiked in. The subset: FACS-sorted CD8+CD4-CCR7+CD45RA+ naive T cells. The receptor set was obtained from a human donor in good health. Some libraries in this study had Jurkat cell RNA spiked in.

A note on this clonotype: At one boundary the junction diverges from the germline segment, which might be a read error. The chain joins TRBV27 to TRBJ2-3; D possibly corresponds to TRBD2 (6 bases). Germline values: CDR1 MNHEY, CDR2 SMNVEV (reference sequence). The CDR3 consists of 15 residues. CDR3 loop: CASSHLAPSTATQYF. The CDR3 nucleotides read TGTGCCAGCAGTCACCTAGCGCCTAGCACAGCTACGCAGTATTTT.

In the case of this clonotype: This may be a read error, as it is one base from a much larger clone. J is TRBJ2-1 and V is TRBV7-3; no reliable D call. Germline lookup yields CDR1 SGHTA and CDR2 FQGTGA. The CDR3 is 12 amino acids. DNA of the CDR3: TGTGCCAGCAGCTTAACTAGAGATGAGCTGTTCTTC. Its translation: CASSLTRDELFF. The full variable domain, rest sourced from reference TRBV7-3 and TRBJ2-1, is GAGVSQTPSNKVTEKGKYVELRCDPISGHTALYWYRQSLGQGPEFLIYFQGTGAADDSGLPNDRFFAVRPEGSVSTLKIQRTERGDSAVYLCASSLTRDELFFGPGTRLTVL.

This sequence joins TRBV9 and TRBJ2-2; no definite D call. CDR3 length: 12 residues. From germline, CDR1 is SGDLS and CDR2 YYNGEE. V lost 7 bases to trimming and J lost 3 bases, with 7 bases between them. CDR3 loop: CASRSYTGELFF. As DNA, the CDR3 is TGTGCCAGCCGGTCCTACACCGGGGAGCTGTTTTTT.

This clonotype was seen a single time. The genes are TRBV20-1 and TRBJ2-1; no clear D gene. Germline assignment: CDR1 DFQATT and CDR2 SNEGSKA (reference sequence). CDR3 length: 14 residues. Trimming took 4 bases from V and 5 from J, leaving 15 bases between them. CDR3 sequence: CSAIENYGDNEQFF. The DNA of the CDR3 is TGCAGTGCTATAGAGAATTATGGGGACAATGAGCAGTTCTTC.

The gene calls are TRBV20-1 and TRBJ2-7; perhaps TRBD2 as D (6 bases). Trimming removed 3 bases from V and 5 bases from J, with 14 bases in between. Germline V gene data show CDR1 as DFQATT and CDR2 as SNEGSKA (reference sequence). The CDR3 is made up of 13 amino acids. The CDR3 region is CSASGAGTNEQYF. DNA of the CDR3: TGCAGTGCTAGTGGGGCGGGAACCAACGAGCAGTACTTC.

About this clonotype: This may be a read error, as it is one base from a much larger clone. This chain joins TRBV12-3 or TRBV12-4 and TRBJ2-3; the match to TRBD1 covers 8 bases. The CDR3 spans 12 residues. This chain's CDR3 is CASCFGRGHLHF. The DNA for the CDR3 is TGTGCCAGCTGTTTTGGCAGGGGGCATTTGCACTTT.

On this clonotype itself: A much larger clone differs from this one at a single base, so this may be a read error. The rearrangement links TRBV11-2 to TRBJ2-3; D is unresolved. Trimming took 5 bases from V and 8 from J, leaving 14 bases between them. Germline V gene data show CDR1 as SGHAT and CDR2 as FQNNGV. The CDR3 is 13 residues long. This CDR3 is CASSTGPSPTQYF. CDR3 in DNA: TGTGCCAGCAGCACCGGACCGTCCCCTACGCAGTATTTT.